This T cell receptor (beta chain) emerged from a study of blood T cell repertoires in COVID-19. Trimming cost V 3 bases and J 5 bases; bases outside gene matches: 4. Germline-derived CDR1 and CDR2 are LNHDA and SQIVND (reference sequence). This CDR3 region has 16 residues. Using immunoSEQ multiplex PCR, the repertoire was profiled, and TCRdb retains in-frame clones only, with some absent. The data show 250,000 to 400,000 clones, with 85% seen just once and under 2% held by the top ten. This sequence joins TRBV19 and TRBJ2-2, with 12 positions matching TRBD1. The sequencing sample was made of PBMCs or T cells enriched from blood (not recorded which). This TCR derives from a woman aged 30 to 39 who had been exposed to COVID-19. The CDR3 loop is CASSIGTGGRTGELFF. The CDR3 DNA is TGTGCCAGTAGTATCGGGACAGGGGGCCGGACCGGGGAGCTGTTTTTT.